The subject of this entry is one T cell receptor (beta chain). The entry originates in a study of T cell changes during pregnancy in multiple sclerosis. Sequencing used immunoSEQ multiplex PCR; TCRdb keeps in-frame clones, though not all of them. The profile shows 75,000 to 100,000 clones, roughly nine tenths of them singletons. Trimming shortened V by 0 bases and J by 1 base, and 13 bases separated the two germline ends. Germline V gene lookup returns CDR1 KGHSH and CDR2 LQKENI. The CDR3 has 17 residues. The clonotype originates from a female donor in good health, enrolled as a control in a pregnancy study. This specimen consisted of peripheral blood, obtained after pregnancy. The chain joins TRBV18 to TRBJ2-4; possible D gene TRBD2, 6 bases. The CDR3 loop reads CASSPPTGEAAKNIQYF. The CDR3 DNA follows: TGTGCCAGCTCACCACCGACGGGGGAGGCTGCCAAAAACATTCAGTACTTC. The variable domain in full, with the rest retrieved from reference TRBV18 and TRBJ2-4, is NAGVMQNPRHLVRRRGQEARLRCSPMKGHSHVYWYRQLPEEGLKFMVYLQKENIIDESGMPKERFSAEFPKEGPSILRIQQVVRGDSAAYFCASSPPTGEAAKNIQYFGAGTRLSVL.